Shown below are 31 T cell receptor beta chains from a single sample sequenced in a study of blood T cell repertoires in COVID-19. Sequencing used immunoSEQ multiplex PCR; TCRdb keeps in-frame clones, though not all of them. The table includes 120,000 to 150,000 clones, about 88% detected once. The sequenced material came from peripheral blood. The receptors were gathered from a human donor in a cohort sampled during active COVID-19.

V gene TRBV29-1 combines with J gene TRBJ2-3, with 11 positions matching TRBD2. Germline CDR1 reads SQVTM; CDR2 reads ANQGSEA. The CDR3 totals 16 residues. The J segment lost 2 bases and the V segment lost 8 bases, leaving 12 bases of the junction unmatched. CDR3 bases: TGCAGCTCCTCCTGGGGGACTAGCGGATTCACAGATACGCAGTATTTT. It translates to CSSSWGTSGFTDTQYF.

The chain couples TRBV30 to TRBJ2-5; 7 bases match TRBD2. V lost 2 bases to trimming and J lost 9 bases; unmatched junction nucleotides: 9. Germline values: CDR1 GTSNPN, CDR2 SVGIG (reference sequence). The CDR3 is made up of 13 amino acids. The CDR3 sequence: CAWSNVTRGAQYF. CDR3 nucleotides: TGTGCCTGGAGTAACGTCACCCGGGGGGCCCAGTACTTC.

This clone was recorded once. The gene calls are TRBV11-2 and TRBJ1-1; 8 bases agree with TRBD1. The germline CDR1 and CDR2 sequences are SGHAT and FQNNGV. The CDR3 totals 13 residues. After removal of 8 bases from V and 5 bases from J, the junction contained 7 bases not matched to a gene. CDR3 bases: TGTGCCAGCGCACAGGGGGTTGGGACTGAAGCTTTCTTT. Its translation is CASAQGVGTEAFF.

This clone was seen more than once but under ten times. The same CDR3 also results from other DNA sequences found in this sample. The rearrangement links TRBV19 to TRBJ2-7, with TRBD2 as a possible D gene (6 bases). CDR3 length equals 13 residues. Germline CDR1 reads LNHDA; CDR2 reads SQIVND (reference sequence). V lost 3 bases to trimming and J lost 5 bases, with 11 bases between them. The CDR3 nucleotides read TGTGCCAGTAGTATTGTCGGGGGACACGAGCAGTACTTC. Its protein is CASSIVGGHEQYF.

The chain carries TRBV19 and TRBJ1-3; 7 nucleotides line up with TRBD1. This CDR3 is 20 amino acids long. Germline loops: CDR1 LNHDA, CDR2 SQIVND (reference sequence). V shed 4 bases and J 0 bases; nucleotides not matched to a gene: 18. The CDR3 protein is CASSKGDRRRLSLSGNTIYF. In DNA form, the CDR3 reads TGTGCCAGTAGTAAAGGGGACAGAAGAAGATTGAGCCTCTCTGGAAACACCATATATTTT.

V gene TRBV19 combines with J gene TRBJ2-1; D possibly corresponds to TRBD1 (6 bases). Trimming removed 1 base at V and 2 bases at J, with 12 bases between. Germline assignment: CDR1 LNHDA and CDR2 SQIVND (reference sequence). This CDR3 is built from 16 residues. CDR3 bases: TGTGCCAGTAGTATAGGTTTGGGGGCGACCTACAATGAGCAGTTCTTC. Amino acids: CASSIGLGATYNEQFF.

This clone appeared once. The V gene is TRBV3-1 (or the pseudogene TRBV3-2), the J gene TRBJ2-5; 11 bases are a match to TRBD2. Trimming at V came to 0 bases and at J to 3 bases, leaving 6 bases not matched to a gene. The CDR3 runs 17 residues. CDR1 is LGHDT, CDR2 YNNKEL, per germline (reference sequence). CDR3 residues: CASSQDPTSGGKETQYF. In DNA form, the CDR3 reads TGTGCCAGCAGCCAAGATCCAACTAGCGGGGGCAAAGAGACCCAGTACTTC.

This chain uses TRBV5-6 with TRBJ1-5; D gene uncertain. Germline V gives CDR1 SGHDT, CDR2 YYEEEE. The CDR3 extends over 13 amino acids. V was shortened by 0 bases and J by 4 bases, with 5 bases between the two germline ends. CDR3 amino acids: CASSLDRNQPQHF. In DNA form, the CDR3 reads TGTGCCAGCAGCTTGGACAGAAATCAGCCCCAGCATTTT.

V usage is TRBV7-9 and J usage is TRBJ2-1; 8 bases line up with TRBD1. This CDR3 region has 15 residues. V shed 4 bases, J shed 6 bases, and the junction held 8 bases outside the gene matches. Per the germline V gene, CDR1 is SEHNR and CDR2 is FQNEAQ (reference sequence). The CDR3 region is CASSYALTGGNEQFF. For the CDR3, the DNA is TGTGCCAGCAGCTACGCGCTAACAGGGGGCAATGAGCAGTTCTTC.

CDR3 coding DNA: TGTGCCAGCAGCTCTGGACTAGCGGAAAGCTCCTACAATGAGCAGTTCTTC. Amino acid sequence: CASSSGLAESSYNEQFF. V and J are TRBV5-6 and TRBJ2-1, with 10 bases lining up with TRBD2. Germline V gives CDR1 SGHDT, CDR2 YYEEEE. With V trimmed by 3 bases and J by 0 bases, 6 bases remained unmatched. There are 17 residues in the CDR3.

The chain carries TRBV6-2 or TRBV6-3 and TRBJ2-5; TRBD2 aligns across 9 bases. This CDR3 spans 16 amino acids. V gave up 0 bases and J gave up 1 base; unmatched junction bases: 3. CDR1 MNHEY and CDR2 SVGEGT come from the germline V gene. Written as DNA, the CDR3 is TGTGCCAGCAGTTACTCCGGGACTAGCATCCAAGAGACCCAGTACTTC. This translates into CASSYSGTSIQETQYF.

CDR3 sequence (DNA): TGCAGCGCCCGGACAGGGGAAGAGACCCAGTACTTC. It yields the protein CSARTGEETQYF. V is TRBV29-1 and J is TRBJ2-5, with 9 positions matching TRBD1. This CDR3 region has 12 residues. V shed 7 bases and J 3 bases; nucleotides not matched to a gene: 3. The germline gives CDR1 SQVTM, CDR2 ANQGSEA.

The V call is TRBV2, the J call TRBJ1-5, with no clear D. The CDR3 has 13 residues. Per the germline V gene, CDR1 is SNHLY and CDR2 is FYNNEI. V was trimmed by 6 bases and J by 2 bases, leaving 8 bases between them. The chain's CDR3 is CASRSTGNQPQHF. The CDR3 DNA reads as TGTGCCAGCAGATCAACAGGCAATCAGCCCCAGCATTTT.

The chain joins TRBV29-1 to TRBJ2-3; TRBD2 might be the D (5 bases). In germline, CDR1 is SQVTM, CDR2 ANQGSEA. Trimming took 5 bases from V and 1 from J, leaving 10 bases between them. The CDR3 has 13 residues. The CDR3 reads CSVSGSGTDTQYF. The CDR3 coding sequence is TGCAGCGTTTCGGGGAGTGGCACAGATACGCAGTATTTT.

V and J are TRBV7-8 and TRBJ2-5; 10 bases are shared with TRBD2. The CDR3 spans 20 residues. Trimming cost V 2 bases and J 2 bases; bases outside gene matches: 17. The germline V gene encodes CDR1 SGHVS and CDR2 FQNEAQ. The CDR3: CASSLFAFGAGGRMQETQYF. In nucleotides, the CDR3 is TGTGCCAGCAGCTTATTTGCCTTCGGAGCGGGAGGGCGGATGCAAGAGACCCAGTACTTC. Using reference TRBV7-8 and TRBJ2-5 for the parts outside the CDR3, the full variable domain is GAGVSQSPRYKVAKRGQDVALRCDPISGHVSLFWYQQALGQGPEFLTYFQNEAQLDKSGLPSDRFFAERPEGSVSTLKIQRTQQEDSAVYLCASSLFAFGAGGRMQETQYFGPGTRLLVL.

The J gene is TRBJ1-5, the V gene TRBV28; D might be TRBD1 (5 bases). Germline CDR1 and CDR2: MDHEN and SYDVKM. V lost 7 bases, J lost 6 bases, and 13 bases lay in between. This CDR3 is built from 13 residues. The CDR3 region is CASILGQGQPQHF. For the CDR3, the DNA is TGTGCCAGCATCCTGGGGCAGGGTCAGCCCCAGCATTTT.

The rearrangement uses TRBV6-4 and TRBJ2-2; TRBD2 matches 12 bases. Germline V gives CDR1 MRHNA, CDR2 SNTAGT. The CDR3 sequence is 15 residues long. The V segment lost 8 bases and the J segment 4 bases; nucleotides outside the gene matches: 5. CDR3 loop: CASAPLAGGTGELFF. CDR3 DNA: TGTGCCAGCGCCCCACTAGCGGGAGGCACCGGGGAGCTGTTTTTT.

A single count supports this clone. The limits of the CDR3 on the DNA are not certain, so only TCRdb's listed CDR3 is given. The rearrangement joins TRBV21-1 to TRBJ1-2; TRBD1, as called in the table, went unchecked against the DNA. TRBV21-1 constitutes a pseudogene. Counting both end residues, the CDR3 totals 14 amino acids. The CDR3 here is CASSWAAGAYGYTF.

The chain carries TRBV6-6 and TRBJ1-3; possibly TRBD1 for D (5 bases). Looked up from germline, CDR1 is MNHNY and CDR2 is SVGAGI (reference sequence). Trimming pared 5 bases from V and 0 bases from J, leaving 11 bases between. The CDR3 consists of 15 residues. The CDR3 loop reads CASSQRGSSGNTIYF. Here the CDR3 DNA reads TGTGCCAGCAGTCAGCGGGGGTCCTCTGGAAACACCATATATTTT.

V usage is TRBV7-8 and J usage is TRBJ1-1, with D unresolved. Trimming removed 4 bases from V and 10 bases from J, with 19 bases in between. Germline CDR1 and CDR2: SGHVS and FQNEAQ. This CDR3 has 14 residues. The CDR3 spells CASSSERVGGPAFF. CDR3 bases: TGTGCCAGCAGCTCAGAGAGGGTTGGTGGGCCAGCTTTCTTT.

The chain has TRBV9 and TRBJ2-2; no definite D call. The CDR3 has 13 amino acids. The germline V gene has CDR1 SGDLS and CDR2 YYNGEE. With 3 bases removed from V and 4 bases from J, the gap between germline ends came to 7 bases. CDR3 DNA sequence: TGTGCCAGCAGCGCGAGCATCACCGGGGAGCTGTTTTTT. It encodes CASSASITGELFF.

The chain uses TRBV4-3 and TRBJ2-3, with D possibly being TRBD1 (5 bases). Deletions cut 0 bases from V and 0 bases from J, with 13 bases between. CDR3 length equals 17 residues. The germline V gene encodes CDR1 LGHNA and CDR2 YSLEER. The DNA of the CDR3 is TGCGCCAGCAGCCAAGATGAGACAGCTTATAGCACAGATACGCAGTATTTT. Translating gives CASSQDETAYSTDTQYF.

The rearrangement links TRBV29-1 to TRBJ2-7; perhaps TRBD1 as D (5 bases). The CDR3 loop spans 11 amino acids. With 6 bases removed from V and 3 bases from J, the gap between germline ends came to 9 bases. Germline values: CDR1 SQVTM, CDR2 ANQGSEA. The CDR3 region is CSVGQLYEQYF. CDR3 DNA sequence: TGCAGCGTCGGACAACTCTACGAGCAGTACTTC.

V gene TRBV7-8 combines with J gene TRBJ2-3, with D perhaps matching TRBD2 (6 bases). This CDR3 comprises 16 residues. The V end was cut by 1 base, the J end by 3 bases, with 14 bases between. The germline gives CDR1 SGHVS, CDR2 FQNEAQ. CDR3 residues: CASSLVRGGETDTQYF. The CDR3 coding sequence is TGTGCCAGCAGCTTAGTTCGCGGAGGGGAAACAGATACGCAGTATTTT.

This rearrangement joins TRBV14 to TRBJ2-1, with D possibly being TRBD1 (5 bases). The V gene lost 3 bases and the J gene lost 1 base, with 13 bases spanning the gap. Germline CDR1 is SGHDN and CDR2 is FVKESK. CDR3 length equals 16 residues. The CDR3 sequence is CASSHVRVWSYNEQFF. The CDR3 DNA sequence: TGTGCCAGCAGCCATGTCAGGGTATGGTCCTACAATGAGCAGTTCTTC.

V usage is TRBV4-1 and J usage is TRBJ1-6; D gene uncertain. The V gene's germline CDR1 is MGHRA and CDR2 YSYEKL. The CDR3 contains 18 residues. V was trimmed by 0 bases and J by 9 bases, leaving 21 bases between them. CDR3 sequence: CASSQDPPRLTVGSPLHF. CDR3 DNA sequence: TGCGCCAGCAGCCAAGATCCGCCCAGACTGACTGTCGGTTCACCCCTCCACTTT.

This clone appeared once. This chain connects TRBV19 to TRBJ2-1, with 8 nucleotides matching TRBD1. CDR1 and CDR2 from the germline V gene are LNHDA and SQIVND (reference sequence). J lost 7 bases, V lost 3 bases, and 8 bases had no gene match. CDR3 length equals 15 residues. CDR3 in amino acids: CASSISRGPVNEQFF. CDR3 DNA: TGTGCCAGTAGTATCAGCAGGGGGCCGGTGAATGAGCAGTTCTTC.

This rearrangement joins TRBV7-9 to TRBJ2-2; D perhaps matches TRBD2 (5 bases). Trimming left V 4 bases short and J 2 bases short, with 17 bases between. CDR3 length: 17 residues. Germline V gene data show CDR1 as SEHNR and CDR2 as FQNEAQ (reference sequence). CDR3 DNA: TGTGCCAGCAGCTGGGTGGGGAGTAGCGTAAACACCGGGGAGCTGTTTTTT. Translation gives CASSWVGSSVNTGELFF.

The rearrangement joins TRBV9 to TRBJ2-3, with D maybe TRBD1 (5 bases). V gave up 4 bases and J gave up 0 bases, with 9 bases separating them. The CDR3 spans 14 residues. Germline V gene sequence: CDR1 SGDLS, CDR2 YYNGEE. The CDR3 loop reads CASSKRQSTDTQYF. CDR3 DNA sequence: TGTGCCAGCAGCAAAAGACAGAGCACAGATACGCAGTATTTT.

The J gene is TRBJ1-1, the V gene TRBV6-5; D may be TRBD1 (6 bases). The V and J ends lost 6 bases and 3 bases respectively, with 11 bases between them. This CDR3 is 13 amino acids long. Per the germline V gene, CDR1 is MNHEY and CDR2 is SVGAGI. The CDR3 spells CASRDQGYTEAFF. The CDR3 nucleotides are TGTGCCAGCAGGGATCAGGGGTACACTGAAGCTTTCTTT.

As to this clone: The junction shows a germline mismatch at one end, possibly a read error. The chain is built from TRBV7-9 and TRBJ1-4; D perhaps matches TRBD1 (6 bases). CDR1 SEHNR and CDR2 FQNEAQ come from the germline V gene (reference sequence). The CDR3 is made up of 11 amino acids. CDR3 sequence reads: CASSSGTYVSF. The CDR3, as DNA: TGTGCCAGCAGTTCCGGGACATATGTTAGTTTT.